Listed here are 16 T cell receptor beta chains from one sample, sequenced in a study of Graves' ophthalmopathy and Graves' hyperthyroidism. The TCR beta CDR3 regions underwent amplification from RNA transcripts. Following a first-round RT-PCR that used HTBI primers, a second-round multiplex PCR was carried out. TCRdb redid the calling of the multiplex PCR reads with MiXCR, one entry per CDR3 protein. This sample has fewer than 600,000 distinct CDR3 sequences; about an eighth occur once, and the top ten carry about 9.4%. Sequences were obtained from blood. These receptors all stem from a woman in her 30s with Graves' ophthalmopathy.

The rearrangement uses TRBV4-3 and TRBJ2-6, with TRBD1 matching over 7 bases. Per germline, CDR1 LGHNA and CDR2 YSLEER. V lost 6 bases, J lost 1 base, and 6 bases stayed unmatched. This CDR3 spans 16 amino acids. As DNA, the CDR3 is TGCGCCAGCAGTGAGGGGGCGGCTTCTGGGGCCAACGTCCTGACTTTC. Amino acid sequence: CASSEGAASGANVLTF.

This clonotype turned up a few times. The chain has TRBV10-1 and TRBJ2-5; D might be TRBD2 (5 bases). The length of the CDR3 is 14 residues. Trimming removed 0 bases at V and 5 bases at J, with 10 bases between. Germline-derived CDR1 and CDR2 are WNHNN and SYGVQD (reference sequence). This chain's CDR3 is CASSESRGSETQYF. DNA of the CDR3: TGCGCCAGCAGTGAGTCGAGAGGGTCGGAGACCCAGTACTTC.

As to this clonotype: A much larger clone lies a single base off, so this may be a read error. The V gene is TRBV11-3, the J gene TRBJ2-5; 8 bases are a match to TRBD2. CDR1 and CDR2 (germline): SGHNT, YENEEA. CDR3 length: 17 amino acids. The CDR3 sequence is CASSLRASGSYQETKYF. CDR3 nucleotide sequence: TGTGCCAGCAGCTTAAGGGCTAGCGGGTCGTACCAAGAGACCAAGTACTTC. The full variable domain, completed using reference TRBV11-3 and TRBJ2-5, is EAGVVQSPRYKIIEKKQPVAFWCNPISGHNTLYWYLQNLGQGPELLIRYENEEAVDDSQLPKDRFSAERLKGVDSTLKIQPAELGDSAVYLCASSLRASGSYQETKYFGPGTRLLVL.

This clonotype has a count of ten or more. This chain joins TRBV20-1 and TRBJ2-5; 10 bases fit TRBD1. CDR3 length: 18 amino acids. V lost 5 bases and J lost 1; bases outside the gene matches: 16. Germline V gene lookup returns CDR1 DFQATT and CDR2 SNEGSKA (reference sequence). CDR3 residues: CSASRDRGLLGAQETQYF. The CDR3 nucleotides read TGCAGTGCTTCCCGGGACAGGGGCCTCCTGGGGGCCCAAGAGACCCAGTACTTC.

In this sample, this clonotype turned up many times. The rearrangement joins TRBV5-1 to TRBJ2-7; 9 bases agree with TRBD1. CDR3 length: 14 residues. Trimming at V came to 0 bases and at J to 5 bases, leaving 3 bases not matched to a gene. In germline, CDR1 is SGHRS, CDR2 YFSETQ. CDR3 in DNA: TGCGCCAGCAGCTTGGAGGACAGGGGCCACGAGCAGTACTTC. Protein: CASSLEDRGHEQYF.

This clonotype was recorded at least ten times. This sequence joins TRBV20-1 and TRBJ2-7, with D hard to call. V gave up 2 bases and J gave up 6 bases, with 11 bases separating them. This CDR3 is built from 12 residues. Germline V CDR1 and CDR2: DFQATT, SNEGSKA (reference sequence). As DNA, the CDR3 is TGCAGTGCTAGACAGGAGATCGGCGAGCAGTACTTC. This translates into CSARQEIGEQYF.

This clonotype has a count of ten or more. This sequence joins TRBV12-5 and TRBJ1-5; weak D call: TRBD1 (5 bases). Germline V gene sequence: CDR1 LGHNT, CDR2 FRNRAP. This CDR3 has 13 residues. The V end lost 6 bases, the J end lost 5 bases, and 11 bases lay between the germline ends. CDR3 sequence: CASGPGLHQPQHF. The CDR3 DNA is TGTGCTAGTGGCCCGGGGCTCCATCAGCCCCAGCATTTT.

This clonotype has just a few counts. The chain employs TRBV12-5 and TRBJ1-5; D is ambiguous. Per germline, CDR1 LGHNT and CDR2 FRNRAP. Deletions cut 1 base from V and 1 base from J, with 5 bases between. The CDR3 length is 14 residues. For the CDR3, the DNA is TGTGCTAGTGGTTTGGGAGTCAGCAATCAGCCCCAGCATTTT. It codes for CASGLGVSNQPQHF.

The rearrangement joins TRBV12-3 or TRBV12-4 to TRBJ1-6; 7 nucleotides match TRBD1. The CDR3 length is 13 residues. Losses at the gene ends were 4 bases for V and 17 bases for J; bases not matched to a gene: 11. In nucleotides, the CDR3 is TGTGCCAGCAGTTGGCTCGGGACAGAATTATTCCACTTT. Its translation is CASSWLGTELFHF.

This chain links TRBV12-5 with TRBJ2-7, with 7 bases lining up with TRBD1. CDR1 is LGHNT and CDR2 is FRNRAP in the germline V gene. CDR3 size: 14 residues. V was clipped by 7 bases and J by 7 bases; unmatched bases: 13. The CDR3 sequence: CASAHRQGMREQYF. CDR3 bases: TGTGCTAGTGCCCATCGACAGGGTATGAGAGAGCAGTACTTC.

This clonotype was detected ten times or more. The J gene is TRBJ1-5, the V gene TRBV12-3 or TRBV12-4; D perhaps matches TRBD1 (6 bases). The CDR3 extends over 13 amino acids. V was pared by 5 bases and J by 6 bases, with 11 bases between. CDR3 in amino acids: CASSTTGIQPQHF. In DNA form, the CDR3 reads TGTGCCAGCAGTACTACAGGGATTCAGCCCCAGCATTTT.

The chain joins TRBV10-1 to TRBJ2-7; D gene uncertain. V was pared by 3 bases and J by 3 bases, with 9 bases between. Germline V CDR1 and CDR2: WNHNN, SYGVQD (reference sequence). The CDR3 length is 13 residues. For the CDR3, the DNA is TGCGCCAGCAGTGAACAGATGGGCTACGAGCAGTACTTC. This encodes CASSEQMGYEQYF.

Only a few counts were recorded for this clonotype. The rearrangement uses TRBV5-1 and TRBJ2-5; TRBD2 matches 10 bases. J lost 4 bases, V lost 0 bases, and 9 bases had no gene match. The CDR3 loop spans 17 amino acids. CDR1 is SGHRS and CDR2 is YFSETQ in the germline V gene. The CDR3 region is CASSLDASGGRGETQYF. DNA of the CDR3: TGCGCCAGCAGCTTGGATGCTAGCGGGGGAAGAGGAGAGACCCAGTACTTC.

This clonotype came up many times. The gene calls are TRBV27 and TRBJ2-5, with TRBD1 matching over 10 bases. There are 19 residues in the CDR3. Losses at the gene ends were 4 bases for V and 2 bases for J; bases not matched to a gene: 16. Looked up from germline, CDR1 is MNHEY and CDR2 is SMNVEV (reference sequence). CDR3 nucleotide sequence: TGTGCCAGCAGTTGGGGGACAGGGGAGCTAGGAGGGCCTCAAGAGACCCAGTACTTC. It specifies CASSWGTGELGGPQETQYF.

CDR3 coding DNA: TGTGCCAGCAGCTTAAACTCGGGGACGGCGGGCACCGGGGAGCTGTTTTTT. It codes for CASSLNSGTAGTGELFF. The genes are TRBV7-3 and TRBJ2-2; D is tentatively TRBD1 or TRBD2 (5 bases each). Germline CDR1 SGHTA, CDR2 FQGTGA. V was cut by 1 base and J by 4 bases, with 16 bases left in between. The CDR3 contains 17 residues.

This clonotype has a count of ten or more. V and J are TRBV6-1 and TRBJ2-7, with D uncertain. V was trimmed by 1 base and J by 3 bases, leaving 10 bases between them. Germline lookup yields CDR1 MNHNS and CDR2 SASEGT. This CDR3 region has 14 residues. The CDR3 bases are TGTGCCAGCAGTGAAGTACTGTTGAGCTACGAGCAGTACTTC. It encodes CASSEVLLSYEQYF.